Following are 22 T cell receptor beta chains from one sample sequenced in a study of T cells in Graves' hyperthyroidism and ophthalmopathy. Amplified regions were TCR beta CDR3 sequences from RNA transcripts. Initially, a first-round RT-PCR of the TCR CDR3 employed the HTBI primer set. In TCRdb, the multiplex PCR reads were re-called with MiXCR into one record per CDR3 protein. This table has roughly 240,000 distinct CDR3 sequences, over 20% appearing once. The sequencing input was blood. All receptors derive from a woman aged 40-49 years with Graves' ophthalmopathy.

Many counts were recorded for this clonotype. The chain uses TRBV7-2 and TRBJ2-7; no definite D call. V was clipped by 1 base and J by 0 bases, with 7 bases between them. CDR3 length equals 14 residues. Germline loops: CDR1 SGHTA, CDR2 FQGNSA. In nucleotides, the CDR3 is TGTGCCAGCAGCTTAGGATTCAGCTCCTACGAGCAGTACTTC. Translated, it gives CASSLGFSSYEQYF.

For this clonotype: Mismatch with germline at one junction end may stem from a read error. V is TRBV30 and J is TRBJ1-5, with D tentatively TRBD1 (5 bases). Germline CDR1 is GTSNPN and CDR2 is SVGIG (reference sequence). The CDR3 is 15 residues long. CDR3 DNA: TGTGCCTGGAGCCGCGGGGGTACTAGCAATCAGCCCCGGCATTTT. Encoded protein: CAWSRGGTSNQPRHF.

This clonotype has ten or more counts. The chain joins TRBV28 to TRBJ1-1; perhaps TRBD1 as D (5 bases). V was shortened by 6 bases and J by 1 base, with 18 bases between the two germline ends. This CDR3 has 16 residues. Germline loops: CDR1 MDHEN, CDR2 SYDVKM. CDR3 nucleotide sequence: TGTGCCAGCAGGACTCGCCCAGAGGGGCGGAACACTGAAGCTTTCTTT. Translated, it gives CASRTRPEGRNTEAFF.

There are many counts of this clonotype. The chain combines TRBV6-5 with TRBJ2-7; D is uncertain. The V end was cut by 7 bases, the J end by 1 base, with 11 bases between. The CDR3 runs 13 residues. Germline assignment: CDR1 MNHEY and CDR2 SVGAGI. The DNA for the CDR3 is TGTGCCAGCACGCAGTCTGGATCCTACGAGCAGTACTTC. It encodes CASTQSGSYEQYF.

At least ten counts were recorded for this clonotype. V is TRBV3-1 and J is TRBJ1-2; 11 nucleotides line up with TRBD1. This CDR3 is built from 17 residues. Germline V gives CDR1 LGHDT, CDR2 YNNKEL (reference sequence). J lost 5 bases, V lost 4 bases, and 12 bases had no gene match. The CDR3 coding sequence is TGTGCCAGCAGCCTCTGGACAGGGGGCGCTTTTAGATATGGCTACACCTTC. Its translation is CASSLWTGGAFRYGYTF.

This clonotype has at least ten counts. The chain joins TRBV19 to TRBJ2-2; 7 nucleotides align to TRBD1. The CDR3 has 14 amino acids. CDR1 and CDR2 from the germline V gene are LNHDA and SQIVND (reference sequence). Trimming cost V 5 bases and J 4 bases; bases outside gene matches: 4. The CDR3 DNA is TGTGCCAGTAGTCGACAGGGACCCACCGGGGAGCTGTTTTTT. Amino acid sequence: CASSRQGPTGELFF.

The rearrangement joins TRBV28 to TRBJ2-7; D may be TRBD1 (6 bases). Trimming took off 3 bases at V and 0 bases at J, with 15 bases between the two ends. Per germline, CDR1 MDHEN and CDR2 SYDVKM. CDR3 length equals 16 residues. The CDR3 region is CASSLTGTRGSYEQYF. In nucleotides, the CDR3 is TGTGCCAGCAGTTTGACCGGGACAAGAGGCTCCTACGAGCAGTACTTC.

Remarks on this clonotype: A read error may explain this, as a much larger clone is one base away. V usage is TRBV30 and J usage is TRBJ1-5; 10 bases match TRBD1. The CDR3 spans 16 residues. Germline trimming cut 5 bases from V and 4 bases from J; bases unmatched to any gene: 11. Germline CDR1 and CDR2: GTSNPN and SVGIG (reference sequence). DNA of the CDR3: TGTGCCTGGGGTCCACCGGGACAGGGGTTTAATCAGCCCCAGCATTTT. It codes for CAWGPPGQGFNQPQHF.

The rearrangement uses TRBV12-3 or TRBV12-4 and TRBJ2-5; D might be TRBD1 (5 bases). This CDR3 region has 13 residues. V was pared by 6 bases and J by 5 bases, with 13 bases between. Here the CDR3 reads CASSPGPGETQYF. The CDR3, as DNA: TGTGCCAGCAGCCCTGGACCAGGGGAGACCCAGTACTTC.

The CDR3: CASSFVLGSTEAFF. CDR3 nucleotides: TGCGCCAGCAGCTTTGTTCTGGGTAGCACTGAAGCTTTCTTT. This chain links TRBV5-1 with TRBJ1-1; unclear D gene. Trimming removed 2 bases from V and 4 bases from J, with 12 bases in between. The germline gives CDR1 SGHRS, CDR2 YFSETQ. This CDR3 region has 14 residues.

This clonotype was counted at least ten times. CDR3 in amino acids: CASNVWGQGDYGYTF. CDR3 nucleotides: TGTGCCAGTAATGTGTGGGGGCAGGGAGACTATGGCTACACCTTC. V is TRBV19 and J is TRBJ1-2, with D possibly matching TRBD1 (6 bases). V shed 7 bases and J shed 3 bases, with 18 bases lying between them. Germline values: CDR1 LNHDA, CDR2 SQIVND (reference sequence). The CDR3 runs to 15 residues.

This clonotype was recorded at least ten times. The chain recombines TRBV28 with TRBJ2-5, with D maybe TRBD2 (5 bases). V was clipped by 2 bases and J by 5 bases, with 9 bases between them. Germline CDR1 is MDHEN and CDR2 is SYDVKM. This CDR3 has 13 residues. CDR3 nucleotide sequence: TGTGCCAGCAGTTTACTAGCTGGGGAGACCCAGTACTTC. Translated: CASSLLAGETQYF.

At least ten counts were recorded for this clonotype. The V and J genes are TRBV7-9 and TRBJ2-7; 13 bases map to TRBD2. The CDR3 is 17 residues long. Germline CDR1 reads SEHNR; CDR2 reads FQNEAQ (reference sequence). The trim removed 6 bases at V and 1 base at J, leaving 9 bases unmatched. CDR3 residues: CASSPSTSGRWSYEQYF. For the CDR3, the DNA is TGTGCCAGCAGTCCGTCGACTAGCGGGAGGTGGTCCTACGAGCAGTACTTC.

This clonotype was detected many times. The rearrangement links TRBV20-1 to TRBJ1-1; 8 nucleotides agree with TRBD1. The CDR3 runs 15 residues. Trimming removed 4 bases from V and 5 bases from J; junction bases left unmatched: 12. Germline loops: CDR1 DFQATT, CDR2 SNEGSKA (reference sequence). The CDR3 region is CSANRQGMSHTEAFF. The CDR3 DNA reads as TGCAGTGCTAACAGACAGGGGATGAGTCATACTGAAGCTTTCTTT.

The chain couples TRBV5-1 to TRBJ2-2; 8 positions match TRBD2. Losses at the gene ends were 0 bases for V and 4 bases for J; bases not matched to a gene: 8. The CDR3 is 17 residues long. Germline CDR1 reads SGHRS; CDR2 reads YFSETQ. This CDR3 reads CASSLGTGTRSTGELFF. Here the CDR3 DNA reads TGCGCCAGCAGCTTGGGAACCGGGACTAGAAGCACCGGGGAGCTGTTTTTT.

The sample holds many counts of this clonotype. A much bigger clone sits one base away, suggesting this may be a read error. The V and J genes are TRBV27 and TRBJ2-5; 15 positions agree with TRBD2. The germline CDR1 and CDR2 sequences are MNHEY and SMNVEV (reference sequence). The CDR3 totals 16 residues. CDR3: CASSFQGLAGGETRYF. The CDR3 nucleotides are TGTGCCAGCAGTTTCCAGGGACTAGCGGGAGGAGAGACCCGGTACTTC.

This clonotype has a count of ten or more. V and J are TRBV20-1 and TRBJ2-5; the match to TRBD1 covers 7 bases. The germline V gene has CDR1 DFQATT and CDR2 SNEGSKA (reference sequence). V lost 3 bases to trimming and J lost 2 bases; unmatched junction nucleotides: 6. The CDR3 contains 14 residues. The CDR3 sequence: CSARSATGQETQYF. The CDR3 region has the DNA TGCAGTGCTAGGTCCGCGACAGGGCAAGAGACCCAGTACTTC.

This clonotype appeared many times. The rearrangement joins TRBV30 to TRBJ2-7, with 9 nucleotides matching TRBD1. J was trimmed by 6 bases and V by 4 bases; bases with no gene match: 7. Germline lookup yields CDR1 GTSNPN and CDR2 SVGIG (reference sequence). The CDR3 loop spans 13 amino acids. CDR3 DNA: TGTGCCTGGAAGGGGACAGGGATCGGCGAGCAGTACTTC. It yields the protein CAWKGTGIGEQYF.

The sample holds many counts of this clonotype. The chain is built from TRBV4-1 and TRBJ2-5, with no clear D. The V gene lost 4 bases and the J gene lost 1 base, with 10 bases spanning the gap. This CDR3 has 14 residues. Per the germline V gene, CDR1 is MGHRA and CDR2 is YSYEKL. CDR3 nucleotide sequence: TGCGCCAGCAGCCCCGGACGGTTCCAAGAGACCCAGTACTTC. Its translation is CASSPGRFQETQYF.

This clonotype occurred many times. The J gene is TRBJ2-5, the V gene TRBV6-5; 7 bases are shared with TRBD2. V lost 1 base to trimming and J lost 4 bases; unmatched junction nucleotides: 0. Germline CDR1 MNHEY, CDR2 SVGAGI. This CDR3 spans 13 amino acids. CDR3 amino acids: CASSYLAGETQYF. CDR3 nucleotide sequence: TGTGCCAGCAGTTACTTAGCGGGAGAGACCCAGTACTTC.

This clonotype has ten or more counts. This rearrangement joins TRBV28 to TRBJ1-1, with D possibly matching TRBD1 (5 bases). The CDR3 has 14 amino acids. Per the germline V gene, CDR1 is MDHEN and CDR2 is SYDVKM. V was shortened by 7 bases and J by 1 base, with 13 bases between the two germline ends. As DNA, the CDR3 is TGTGCCAGCACTCCCGGGGCTCCGAACACTGAAGCTTTCTTT. Encoded protein: CASTPGAPNTEAFF.

The chain couples TRBV11-1 to TRBJ1-3; D is ambiguous. Trimming shortened V by 0 bases and J by 3 bases, and 12 bases separated the two germline ends. This CDR3 has 16 amino acids. Germline loops: CDR1 SGHAT, CDR2 FQDESV (reference sequence). The CDR3 DNA sequence: TGTGCCAGCAGCTTAGCGCAAGTCACACTTGGAAACACCATATATTTT. It yields the protein CASSLAQVTLGNTIYF. Complete variable domain (other parts from reference TRBV11-1 and TRBJ1-3): EAEVAQSPRYKITEKSQAVAFWCDPISGHATLYWYRQILGQGPELLVQFQDESVVDDSQLPKDRFSAERLKGVDSTLKIQPAELGDSAMYLCASSLAQVTLGNTIYFGEGSWLTVV.